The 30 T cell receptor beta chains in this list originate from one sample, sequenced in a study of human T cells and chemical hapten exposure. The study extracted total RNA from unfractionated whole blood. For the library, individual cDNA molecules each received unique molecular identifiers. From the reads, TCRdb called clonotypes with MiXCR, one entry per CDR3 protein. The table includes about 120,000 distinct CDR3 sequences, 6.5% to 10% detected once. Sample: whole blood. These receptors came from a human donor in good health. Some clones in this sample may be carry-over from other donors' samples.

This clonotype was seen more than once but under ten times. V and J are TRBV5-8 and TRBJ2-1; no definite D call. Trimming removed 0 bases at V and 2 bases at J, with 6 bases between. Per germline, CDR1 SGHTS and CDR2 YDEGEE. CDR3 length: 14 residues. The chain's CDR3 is CASSLEVAYNEQFF. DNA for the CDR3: TGTGCCAGCAGCTTGGAGGTGGCCTACAATGAGCAGTTCTTC.

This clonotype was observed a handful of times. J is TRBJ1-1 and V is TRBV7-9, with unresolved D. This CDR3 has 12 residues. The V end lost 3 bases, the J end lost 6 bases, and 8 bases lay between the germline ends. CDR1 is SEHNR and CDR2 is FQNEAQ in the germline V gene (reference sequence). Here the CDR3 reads CASSLRTSEAFF. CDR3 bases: TGTGCCAGCAGCTTGCGTACTTCTGAAGCTTTCTTT. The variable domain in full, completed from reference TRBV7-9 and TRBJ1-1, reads DTGVSQNPRHKITKRGQNVTFRCDPISEHNRLYWYRQTLGQGPEFLTYFQNEAQLEKSRLLSDRFSAERPKGSFSTLEIQRTEQGDSAMYLCASSLRTSEAFFGQGTRLTVV.

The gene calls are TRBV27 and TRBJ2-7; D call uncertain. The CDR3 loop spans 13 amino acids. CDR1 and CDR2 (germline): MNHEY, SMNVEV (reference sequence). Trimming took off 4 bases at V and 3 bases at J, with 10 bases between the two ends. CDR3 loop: CASSSRPDYEQYF. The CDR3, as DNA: TGTGCCAGCAGTTCACGACCAGACTACGAGCAGTACTTC.

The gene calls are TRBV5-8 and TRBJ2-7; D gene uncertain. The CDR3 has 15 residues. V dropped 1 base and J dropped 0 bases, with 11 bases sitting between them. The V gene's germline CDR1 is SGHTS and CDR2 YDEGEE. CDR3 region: CASSLRGISSYEQYF. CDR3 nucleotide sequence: TGTGCCAGCAGCTTGCGTGGGATTAGCTCCTACGAGCAGTACTTC.

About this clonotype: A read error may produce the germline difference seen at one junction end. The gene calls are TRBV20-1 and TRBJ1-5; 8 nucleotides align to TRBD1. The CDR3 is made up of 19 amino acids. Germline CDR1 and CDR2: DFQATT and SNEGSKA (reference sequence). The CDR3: CSTRKSTGGVTYSNQPQHF. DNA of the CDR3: TGCAGTACTAGGAAATCTACAGGGGGAGTTACCTATAGCAATCAGCCCCAGCATTTT.

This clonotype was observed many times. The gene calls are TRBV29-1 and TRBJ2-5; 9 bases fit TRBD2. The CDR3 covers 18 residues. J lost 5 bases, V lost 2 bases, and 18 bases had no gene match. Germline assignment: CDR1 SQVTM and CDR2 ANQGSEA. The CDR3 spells CSVETGPGLASSEETQYF. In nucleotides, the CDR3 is TGCAGCGTTGAAACAGGTCCGGGACTAGCCTCGTCTGAGGAGACCCAGTACTTC.

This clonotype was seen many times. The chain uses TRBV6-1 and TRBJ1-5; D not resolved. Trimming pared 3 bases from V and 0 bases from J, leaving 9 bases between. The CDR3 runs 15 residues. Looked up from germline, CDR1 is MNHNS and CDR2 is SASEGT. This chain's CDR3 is CASSDGVVSNQPQHF. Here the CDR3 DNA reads TGTGCCAGCAGTGACGGAGTGGTTAGCAATCAGCCCCAGCATTTT.

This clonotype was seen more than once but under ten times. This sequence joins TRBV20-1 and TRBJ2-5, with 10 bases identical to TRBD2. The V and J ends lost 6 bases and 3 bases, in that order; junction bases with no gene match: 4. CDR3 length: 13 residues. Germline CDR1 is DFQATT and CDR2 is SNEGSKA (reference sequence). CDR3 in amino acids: CSAVSGGEETQYF. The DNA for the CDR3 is TGCAGTGCCGTCAGCGGGGGGGAAGAGACCCAGTACTTC.

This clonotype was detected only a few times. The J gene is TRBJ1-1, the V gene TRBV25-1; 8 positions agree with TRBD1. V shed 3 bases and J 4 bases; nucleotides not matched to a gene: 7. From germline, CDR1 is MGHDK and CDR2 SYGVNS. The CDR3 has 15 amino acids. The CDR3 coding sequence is TGTGCCAGCAGTGATATCGGACAGGGTCTCACTGAAGCTTTCTTT. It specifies CASSDIGQGLTEAFF.

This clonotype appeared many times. This chain's CDR3 is CASSSGGTGVSYEQYF. The CDR3 DNA reads as TGTGCCAGCAGTTCGGGCGGGACAGGGGTCTCCTACGAGCAGTACTTC. The gene calls are TRBV12-3 or TRBV12-4 and TRBJ2-7, with 10 bases aligning to TRBD1. V lost 4 bases and J lost 0; bases outside the gene matches: 6. CDR3 length: 16 amino acids.

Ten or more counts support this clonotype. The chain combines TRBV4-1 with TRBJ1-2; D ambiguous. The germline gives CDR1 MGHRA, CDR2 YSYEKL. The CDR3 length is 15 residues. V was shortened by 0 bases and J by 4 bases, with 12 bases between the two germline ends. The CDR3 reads CASSQDDSPLYGYTF. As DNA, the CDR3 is TGCGCCAGCAGCCAAGATGATTCTCCGCTCTATGGCTACACCTTC.

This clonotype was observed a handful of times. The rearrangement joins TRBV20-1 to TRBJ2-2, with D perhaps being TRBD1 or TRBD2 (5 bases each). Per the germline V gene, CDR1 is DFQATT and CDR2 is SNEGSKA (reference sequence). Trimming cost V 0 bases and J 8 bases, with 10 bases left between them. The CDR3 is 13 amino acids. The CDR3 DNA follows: TGCAGTGCTAGAGAGTTCTGGGGGGGGGAGCTGTTTTTT. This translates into CSAREFWGGELFF.

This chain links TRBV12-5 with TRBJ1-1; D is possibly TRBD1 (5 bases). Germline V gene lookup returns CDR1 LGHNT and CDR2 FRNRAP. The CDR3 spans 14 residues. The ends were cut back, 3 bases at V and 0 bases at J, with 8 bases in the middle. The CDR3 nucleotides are TGTGCTAGTGGTTTCCAGGGCATGAACACTGAAGCTTTCTTT. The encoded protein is CASGFQGMNTEAFF.

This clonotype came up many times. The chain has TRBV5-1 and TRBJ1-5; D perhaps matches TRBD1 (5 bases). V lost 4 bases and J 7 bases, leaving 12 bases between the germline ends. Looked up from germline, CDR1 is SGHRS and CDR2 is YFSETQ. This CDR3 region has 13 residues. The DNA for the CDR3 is TGCGCCAGCAGCCCCAGGGAGGGGCAGCCCCAGCATTTT. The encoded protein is CASSPREGQPQHF.

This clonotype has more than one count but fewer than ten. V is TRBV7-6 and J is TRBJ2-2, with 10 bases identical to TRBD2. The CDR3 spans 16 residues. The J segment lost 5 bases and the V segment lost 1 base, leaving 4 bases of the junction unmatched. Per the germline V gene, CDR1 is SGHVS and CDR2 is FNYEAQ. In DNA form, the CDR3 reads TGTGCCAGCAGCTTAGGGCTAGCGGGAGAGACCGGGGAGCTGTTTTTT. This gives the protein CASSLGLAGETGELFF.

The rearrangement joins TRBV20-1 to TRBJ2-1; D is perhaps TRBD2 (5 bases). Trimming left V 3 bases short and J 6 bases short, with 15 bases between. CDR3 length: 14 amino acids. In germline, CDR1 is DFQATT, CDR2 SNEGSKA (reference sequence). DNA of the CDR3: TGCAGTGCTAGGGATGTGGGAGAGGGCAATGAGCAGTTCTTC. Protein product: CSARDVGEGNEQFF.

For the CDR3, the DNA is TGCAGCGTTCGTGAAGGGGGAGAGACCCAGTACTTC. Residues: CSVREGGETQYF. The V and J genes are TRBV29-1 and TRBJ2-5; a weak D match, TRBD1 (6 bases). The CDR3 is made up of 12 amino acids. V lost 5 bases to trimming and J lost 4 bases, with 11 bases between them. CDR1 is SQVTM and CDR2 is ANQGSEA in the germline V gene.

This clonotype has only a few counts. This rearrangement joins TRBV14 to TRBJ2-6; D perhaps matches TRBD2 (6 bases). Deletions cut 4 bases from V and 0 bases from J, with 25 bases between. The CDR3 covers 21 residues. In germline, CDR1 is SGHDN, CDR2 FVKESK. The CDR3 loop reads CASSPFLAFGRDSSGANVLTF. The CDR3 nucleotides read TGTGCCAGCAGCCCGTTCCTGGCTTTCGGGCGGGATAGCTCTGGGGCCAACGTCCTGACTTTC.

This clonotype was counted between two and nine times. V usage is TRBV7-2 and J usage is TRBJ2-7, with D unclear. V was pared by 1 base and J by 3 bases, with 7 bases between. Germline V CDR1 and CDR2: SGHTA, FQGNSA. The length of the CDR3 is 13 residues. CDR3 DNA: TGTGCCAGCAGCTTAGTTGGGGTCTACGAGCAGTACTTC. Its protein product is CASSLVGVYEQYF.

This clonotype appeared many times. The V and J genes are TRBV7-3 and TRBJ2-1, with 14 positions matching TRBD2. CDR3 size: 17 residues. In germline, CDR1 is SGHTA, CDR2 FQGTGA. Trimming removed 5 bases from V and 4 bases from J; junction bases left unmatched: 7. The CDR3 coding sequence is TGTGCCAGCAGCCCCGGACTAGCGGGGGGCCCATACAATGAGCAGTTCTTC. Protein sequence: CASSPGLAGGPYNEQFF.

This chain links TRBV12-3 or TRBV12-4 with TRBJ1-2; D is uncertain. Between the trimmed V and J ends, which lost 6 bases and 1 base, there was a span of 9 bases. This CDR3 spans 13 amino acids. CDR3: CASSPGFNYGYTF. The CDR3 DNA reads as TGTGCCAGCAGCCCGGGATTTAACTATGGCTACACCTTC.

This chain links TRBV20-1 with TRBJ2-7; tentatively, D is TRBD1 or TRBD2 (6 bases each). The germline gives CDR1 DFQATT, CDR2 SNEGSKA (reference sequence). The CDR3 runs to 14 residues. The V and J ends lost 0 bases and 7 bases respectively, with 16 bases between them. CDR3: CSAREGAFGGEQYF. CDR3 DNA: TGCAGTGCTAGAGAGGGGGCTTTTGGGGGGGAGCAGTACTTC.

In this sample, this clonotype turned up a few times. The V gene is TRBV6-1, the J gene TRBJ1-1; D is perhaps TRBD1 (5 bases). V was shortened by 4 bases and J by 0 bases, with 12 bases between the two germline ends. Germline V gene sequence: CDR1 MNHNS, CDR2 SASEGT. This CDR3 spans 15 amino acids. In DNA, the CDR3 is TGTGCCAGCAGTGGAGGAGGGACCATGAACACTGAAGCTTTCTTT. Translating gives CASSGGGTMNTEAFF.

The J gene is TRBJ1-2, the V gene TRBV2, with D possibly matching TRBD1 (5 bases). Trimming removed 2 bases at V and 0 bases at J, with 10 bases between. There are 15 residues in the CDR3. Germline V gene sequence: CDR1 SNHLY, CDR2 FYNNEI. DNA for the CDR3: TGTGCCAGCAGTGAAAGCCCGACAGCTAACTATGGCTACACCTTC. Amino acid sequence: CASSESPTANYGYTF.

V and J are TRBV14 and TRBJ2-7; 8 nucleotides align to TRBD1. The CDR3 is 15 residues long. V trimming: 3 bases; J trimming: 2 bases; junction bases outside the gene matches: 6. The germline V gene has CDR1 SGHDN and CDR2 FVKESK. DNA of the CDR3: TGTGCCAGCAGCCATTCAGGGGGCGCAACCTACGAGCAGTACTTC. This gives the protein CASSHSGGATYEQYF.

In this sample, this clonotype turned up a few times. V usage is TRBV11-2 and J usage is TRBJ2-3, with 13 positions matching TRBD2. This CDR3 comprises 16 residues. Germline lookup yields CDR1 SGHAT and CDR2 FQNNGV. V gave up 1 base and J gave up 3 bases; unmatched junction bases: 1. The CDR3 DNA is TGTGCCAGCAGCTTAGGGGGACTAGCGGGGACAGATACGCAGTATTTT. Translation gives CASSLGGLAGTDTQYF.

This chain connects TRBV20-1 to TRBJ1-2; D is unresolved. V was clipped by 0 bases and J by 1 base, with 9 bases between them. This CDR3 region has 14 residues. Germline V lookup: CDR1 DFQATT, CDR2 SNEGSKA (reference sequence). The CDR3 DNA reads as TGCAGTGCTAGAGACCTGGAAGATAACTATGGCTACACCTTC. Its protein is CSARDLEDNYGYTF.

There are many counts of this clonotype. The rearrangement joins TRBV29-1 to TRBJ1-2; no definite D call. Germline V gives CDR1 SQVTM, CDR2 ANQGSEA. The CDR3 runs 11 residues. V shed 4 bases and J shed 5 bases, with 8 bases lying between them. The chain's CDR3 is CSVGSRYGYTF. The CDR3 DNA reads TGCAGCGTTGGCAGTAGGTATGGCTACACCTTC.

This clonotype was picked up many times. The CDR3, as DNA: TGTGCCAGCAGTTACCCAGATACGCAGTATTTT. It encodes CASSYPDTQYF. The J gene is TRBJ2-3, the V gene TRBV6-2 or TRBV6-3; D ambiguous. The CDR3 is 11 amino acids. Germline CDR1 is MNHEY and CDR2 is SVGEGT. V was clipped by 2 bases and J by 4 bases, with 1 base between them.

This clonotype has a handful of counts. The CDR3 loop reads CASSVTANQETQYF. Here the CDR3 DNA reads TGCGCCAGCAGCGTGACAGCGAACCAAGAGACCCAGTACTTC. V usage is TRBV5-1 and J usage is TRBJ2-5; D is possibly TRBD1 (5 bases). Trimming stripped 4 bases from V and 0 bases from J, with 10 bases between. Germline assignment: CDR1 SGHRS and CDR2 YFSETQ. The CDR3 consists of 14 residues. Combining the CDR3 with reference TRBV5-1 and TRBJ2-5 gives the whole variable domain KAGVTQTPRYLIKTRGQQVTLSCSPISGHRSVSWYQQTPGQGLQFLFEYFSETQRNKGNFPGRFSGRQFSNSRSEMNVSTLELGDSALYLCASSVTANQETQYFGPGTRLLVL.